Sequencing of this TCR beta chain was carried out in a study of sequential checkpoint blockade in melanoma. Study background: Arm A got nivolumab then ipilimumab; arm B the reverse, 1:1. Matched biopsies came pretreatment and at week 13 for some 22 patients.

This clone turned up a few times. The antigen remains unidentified. Points from the study as a whole: Patients with week-13 increases in T-cell fraction and clonality benefited about 30 times more often.

Described treatment: randomized to nivolumab then ipilimumab (arm A) or the reverse (arm B). DNA-damaging chemotherapy had not been given to any patient beforehand. Libraries were prepared by immunoSEQ multiplex PCR; TCRdb keeps only in-frame clonotypes and omits some of them. The table shows just over 6,000 clones, with roughly a fifth occurring only once. Germline lookup yields CDR1 SGHNT and CDR2 YENEEA. With 3 bases removed from V and 0 bases from J, the gap between germline ends came to 13 bases. This CDR3 comprises 16 residues. The receptor was isolated from a human donor with melanoma. The V call is TRBV11-3, the J call TRBJ2-3; unclear D gene. The starting material was tumor tissue (inferred from file names), obtained from a patient given nivolumab and ipilimumab in sequence. The CDR3 nucleotides read TGTGCCAGCAGCTTCGTCCTAGATGTCAGCACAGATACGCAGTATTTT. This encodes CASSFVLDVSTDTQYF.